Detailed here is one T cell receptor (beta chain). The method was immunoSEQ multiplex PCR; TCRdb's version includes in-frame clones alone and lacks a portion of them. The profile shows fewer than 200,000 clones, about 91% of them singletons. This sample is part of a study of T cell responses to AZD1222 COVID-19 vaccine. Between the trimmed V and J ends, which lost 0 bases and 3 bases, there was a span of 15 bases. The germline V gene has CDR1 SGDLS and CDR2 YYNGEE. This CDR3 comprises 16 residues. This TCR came from an adult who received the AZD1222 COVID-19 vaccine. This chain links TRBV9 with TRBJ1-1; D gene uncertain. The sequences come from peripheral blood, collected 28 days after the second AZD1222 dose. The CDR3 reads CASSVGPKGWDTEAFF. The CDR3 DNA reads as TGTGCCAGCAGCGTAGGGCCCAAAGGGTGGGACACTGAAGCTTTCTTT. Full variable domain (outside the CDR3, taken from reference TRBV9 and TRBJ1-1): DSGVTQTPKHLITATGQRVTLRCSPRSGDLSVYWYQQSLDQGLQFLIQYYNGEERAKGNILERFSAQQFPDLHSELNLSSLELGDSALYFCASSVGPKGWDTEAFFGQGTRLTVV.